This T cell receptor beta chain was sequenced in a study of PD-1 blockade in classical Hodgkin lymphoma. Time point: cycle 4 day 1 (C4D1), after six to seven weeks of nivolumab. After autologous stem cell transplantation all patients relapsed, and prior brentuximab vedotin exposure differed between cohorts. Assay used: immunoSEQ multiplex PCR; TCRdb lists only in-frame clones, some missing. The data contain about 60,000 clones, roughly 92% of them seen just once; the ten biggest clones take up 6.5% to 9.5%. The germline V gene has CDR1 MNHEY and CDR2 SVGAGI. The CDR3 is made up of 13 amino acids. Trimming shortened V by 6 bases and J by 5 bases, and 14 bases separated the two germline ends.

The chain combines TRBV6-5 with TRBJ2-7; possibly TRBD1 or TRBD2 for D (6 bases each). The receptor was isolated from a human donor with classical Hodgkin lymphoma. Sample: peripheral blood mononuclear cells (PBMCs), taken before the fourth cycle of nivolumab. DNA for the CDR3: TGTGCCAGCAGATCCGGGGGCATGGACGAGCAGTACTTC. Translating gives CASRSGGMDEQYF.